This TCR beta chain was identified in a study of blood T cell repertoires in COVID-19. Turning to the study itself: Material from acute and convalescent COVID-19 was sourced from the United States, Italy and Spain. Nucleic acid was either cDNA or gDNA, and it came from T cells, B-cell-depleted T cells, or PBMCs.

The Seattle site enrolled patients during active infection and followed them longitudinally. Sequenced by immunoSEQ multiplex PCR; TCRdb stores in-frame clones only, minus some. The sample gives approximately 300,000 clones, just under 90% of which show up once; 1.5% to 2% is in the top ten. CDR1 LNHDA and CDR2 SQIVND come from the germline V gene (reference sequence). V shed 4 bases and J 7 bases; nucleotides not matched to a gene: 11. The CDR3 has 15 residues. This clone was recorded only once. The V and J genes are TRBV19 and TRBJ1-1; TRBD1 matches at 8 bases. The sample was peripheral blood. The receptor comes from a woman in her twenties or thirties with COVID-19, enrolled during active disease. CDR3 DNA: TGTGCCAGTAGTAGCGGACAGGGCGGTTGGGATGAAGCTTTCTTT. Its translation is CASSSGQGGWDEAFF.